What follows describes a single T cell receptor beta chain. Its antigen is as yet unknown. The data belong to a study of CD8+ T cells in alopecia areata. Study context: Treated individuals took tofacitinib by mouth, 5 to 10 mg twice daily. The tofacitinib course ran for 6 to 18 months and was followed by 6 months off drug.

Germline V gene sequence: CDR1 SQVTM, CDR2 ANQGSEA. The CDR3 contains 14 residues. V lost 5 bases to trimming and J lost 12 bases, with 23 bases between them. In each case, RNA was isolated and then reverse transcribed into cDNA as the sequencing template. TCRdb keeps only in-frame clones here, not all; method: immunoSEQ multiplex PCR. This sample has 150,000 or so clones, with 80% to 90% found just once. Overall study results and limits: Especially in alopecia totalis/universalis, lesional scalp showed greater clonality than normal scalp did. Besides other cells, scalp samples also yield sequences of resident alphabeta T cells from normal skin.

The receptor was isolated from a human donor with alopecia areata. Specimen: CD8+ T cells sorted from blood, collected at week 0. This chain connects TRBV29-1 to TRBJ2-1; D perhaps matches TRBD2 (6 bases). This chain's CDR3 is CSVRWAGTDFGQFF. The CDR3 nucleotides are TGCAGCGTTCGGTGGGCGGGGACGGACTTTGGGCAGTTCTTC.